The clone carrying this TCR beta chain was recorded many times. Its antigen is not identified. TCRdb re-called the 5' RACE reads through MiXCR, storing one row per CDR3 protein. The sample lists 200,000 to 250,000 distinct CDR3 sequences, approximately 7.4% occurring once. The germline CDR1 and CDR2 sequences are LGHNA and YNFKEQ. The V gene lost 0 bases and the J gene lost 0 bases, with 9 bases spanning the gap. The length of the CDR3 is 15 residues. The data belong to a study of CD8 T cells in ankylosing spondylitis. General study results and limits: About 8 highly homologous variants made up a TCR beta motif, and this motif appeared characteristic of ankylosing spondylitis blood. Disease-linked clones, CD8+, were relatively rare in peripheral blood. Significant enrichment of disease-linked clones was reported in matched ankylosing spondylitis synovial fluid.

The chain couples TRBV4-2 to TRBJ2-7, with D possibly TRBD1 on 5 matching bases. The specimen was blood, either unsorted or a sorted T cell fraction (not recorded which). The sequence derives from a male donor with ankylosing spondylitis. As DNA, the CDR3 is TGTGCCAGCAGCCAAGACGTCAGGGTCTCCTACGAGCAGTACTTC. Amino acid sequence: CASSQDVRVSYEQYF.